Listed below are T cell receptor beta chains from one sample, sequenced in a study of T-cell reconstitution after alpha-beta-depleted transplantation in children. TCRdb used MiXCR to reprocess the PCR reads, holding one entry per CDR3 protein. This repertoire shows around 270,000 distinct CDR3 sequences, roughly a tenth found once; its top ten account for over 6%. Sequenced here: PBMCs, sampled before TCRalphabeta/CD19-depleted stem cell transplant. Receptor source: a boy in the first two years of life with acute myeloid leukemia, due to receive a stem cell transplant. Each CDR3 is given with its conserved first and last residue. Each record gives: D gene, J gene, clone size, CDR3 length, V gene, CDR3 DNA, CDR3 protein. A D gene is named only where the DNA matches it firmly. Some rows have no size entry. The others give once, few or many, or a class for an expanded clone.

>NA|TRBJ1-1|few|13|TRBV24-1
TGTGCCACCAGTGATTCGTTGGGCACTGAAGCTTTCTTT
CATSDSLGTEAFF
>NA|TRBJ2-1|many|16|TRBV7-8
TGTGCCAGCAGCTTAGTTGGGTGGAGCTCCTACAATGAGCAGTTCTTC
CASSLVGWSSYNEQFF
>TRBD1|TRBJ1-4|NA|15|TRBV19
TGTGCCAGTACCCCACGGCGGGACAGGAATGAAAAACTGTTTTTT
CASTPRRDRNEKLFF
>NA|TRBJ2-3|many|14|TRBV10-3
TGTGCCATCAGCCCTTATGGACAGACAGATACGCAGTATTTT
CAISPYGQTDTQYF
>NA|TRBJ2-3|many|14|TRBV7-2
TGTGCCAGCAGCTTAGTGGCCAACACAGATACGCAGTATTTT
CASSLVANTDTQYF
>NA|TRBJ2-6|NA|14|TRBV20-1
TGCAGTGCTAGACCGTTCTCTGGGGCCAACGTCCTGACTTTC
CSARPFSGANVLTF
>NA|TRBJ1-6|NA|15|TRBV29-1
TGCAGCGTTGAAGATATAAGGGGCGCAGATTCACCCCTCCACTTT
CSVEDIRGADSPLHF
>NA|TRBJ1-3|NA|15|TRBV6-5
TGTGCCAGCAGTTATCGTCGACAGCCTGGAAACACCATATATTTT
CASSYRRQPGNTIYF
>TRBD2|TRBJ2-1|many|17|TRBV6-2/TRBV6-3
TGTGCCAGCAGCTCGGCCTTAGCGGGACCCTACTACAATGAGCAGTTCTTC
CASSSALAGPYYNEQFF
>NA|TRBJ2-2|many|15|TRBV14
TGTGCCAGCAGCCAACGCACAGGGCCCACCGGGGAGCTGTTTTTT
CASSQRTGPTGELFF
>TRBD2|TRBJ2-4|NA|19|TRBV7-3
TGTGCCAGCAGCTTAAACCCCCTCCCCGGGACTAGCGGTTTAAACATTCAGTACTTC
CASSLNPLPGTSGLNIQYF
>NA|TRBJ2-7|NA|15|TRBV28
TGTGCCAGCAGGCCCTTTCGCGACAGCCTGTACGAGCAGTACTTC
CASRPFRDSLYEQYF
>NA|TRBJ2-3|many|14|TRBV4-3
TGCGCCAGCAGCCAGGAGGACGTAGTGGATACGCAGTATTTT
CASSQEDVVDTQYF
>TRBD2|TRBJ2-7|many|13|TRBV6-1
TGTGCCAGCGGAAGCGGGAATATCTACGAGCAGTACTTC
CASGSGNIYEQYF
>NA|TRBJ1-3|many|13|TRBV29-1
TGCAGCGTTGAACAGAGCAACGGAAACACCATATATTTT
CSVEQSNGNTIYF
>NA|TRBJ2-5|many|14|TRBV20-1
TGCAGTGCTAGAGCCCCGCCTTACCAAGAGACCCAGTACTTC
CSARAPPYQETQYF
>NA|TRBJ1-1|NA|13|TRBV28
TGTGCCAGTCCGGGAACGGTGAACACTGAAGCTTTCTTT
CASPGTVNTEAFF
>TRBD1|TRBJ2-3|many|15|TRBV5-1
TGCGCCAGCAGCGGACCGGGACAGGGTACAGATACGCAGTATTTT
CASSGPGQGTDTQYF
>NA|TRBJ2-5|many|12|TRBV29-1
TGCAGCGTTGAATGGCGGGAAGAGACCCAGTACTTC
CSVEWREETQYF
>NA|TRBJ1-5|few|15|TRBV15
TGTGCCACCAGCAGAGGAGACTTTAGCAATCAGCCCCAGCATTTT
CATSRGDFSNQPQHF
>TRBD2|TRBJ2-2|NA|15|TRBV7-2
TGTGCCAGCAGCTTAGAACTAGCGGGTGCCGGGGAGCTGTTTTTT
CASSLELAGAGELFF
>NA|TRBJ2-3|many|14|TRBV7-2
TGTGCCAGCAGCTTACAGCGGACCACAGATACGCAGTATTTT
CASSLQRTTDTQYF
>TRBD1|TRBJ2-6|NA|18|TRBV12-3/TRBV12-4
TGTACCAGCAGTTTAAGACAGGGAACCCACTCTGGGGCCAACGTCCTGACTTTC
CTSSLRQGTHSGANVLTF
>NA|TRBJ2-7|many|14|TRBV10-3
TGTGCCACGAAAAAACAGGGTATTTCCTACGAGCAGTACTTC
CATKKQGISYEQYF
>TRBD2|TRBJ2-3|NA|18|TRBV11-2
TGTGCCAGCAGCTTAATAAGCATAGCGGGGCTTAGCACAGATACGCAGTATTTT
CASSLISIAGLSTDTQYF
>NA|TRBJ2-2|many|15|TRBV7-8
TGTGCCAGCGGAACAGGTCCCTTGAACACCGGGGAGCTGTTTTTT
CASGTGPLNTGELFF
>TRBD2|TRBJ2-5|few|14|TRBV9
TGTGCCAGCAGCGTGCGGGGGAACTGGGAGACCCAGTACTTC
CASSVRGNWETQYF
>NA|TRBJ2-3|many|14|TRBV24-1
TGTGCCACCAGTGATAGCGGGTACACAGATACGCAGTATTTT
CATSDSGYTDTQYF
>TRBD1|TRBJ2-7|many|14|TRBV12-3/TRBV12-4
TGTGCCAGCAGTCTCGGGACAGGGTTTGCGGAGCAGTACTTC
CASSLGTGFAEQYF
>NA|TRBJ1-6|many|13|TRBV4-3
TGCGCCAGCAGCCAAGACGTCGGGTCACCCCTCCACTTT
CASSQDVGSPLHF
>NA|TRBJ1-1|once|14|TRBV7-8
TGTGCCAGCAGCGTCGGACAGTCGAACACTGAAGCTTTCTTT
CASSVGQSNTEAFF
>NA|TRBJ2-3|many|10|TRBV28
TGTGCCAGCAGGCACCGAACGCAGTATTTT
CASRHRTQYF
>TRBD2|TRBJ2-2|many|17|TRBV7-3
TGTGCCAGCAGCCCGACTAGCGGGAGACGGAACACCGGGGAGCTGTTTTTT
CASSPTSGRRNTGELFF
>TRBD2|TRBJ2-3|many|15|TRBV28
TGTGCCAGCAGTTTAGGCGGGGGGGCCACAGATACGCAGTATTTT
CASSLGGGATDTQYF
>TRBD2|TRBJ2-7|NA|19|TRBV3-1
TGTGCCTGCAGTTTCACTCCGGGACTAGCGGGAGACCCAACCTACGAGCAGTACTTC
CACSFTPGLAGDPTYEQYF
>NA|TRBJ1-1|few|20|TRBV7-5
NA
CISVSEAFRGHHGPDTEAFF
>NA|TRBJ2-2|many|14|TRBV5-5
TGTGCCAGCAGCTTGTTTAGGGAGACCGGGGAGCTGTTTTTT
CASSLFRETGELFF
>NA|TRBJ2-2|many|13|TRBV12-3/TRBV12-4
TGTGCCAGCAGGGCCCGTGGCACCGGGGAGCTGTTTTTT
CASRARGTGELFF
>TRBD2|TRBJ2-3|NA|16|TRBV27
TGTGCCAGCAGTTCTGGGACTAGCGGGGGCACAGATACGCAGTATTTT
CASSSGTSGGTDTQYF
>TRBD1|TRBJ1-5|NA|16|TRBV20-1
TGCAGTGCCCCTAGCCAGGGGGCCCATAGCAATCAGCCCCAGCATTTT
CSAPSQGAHSNQPQHF
>NA|TRBJ2-4|many|15|TRBV19
TGTGCCAGTAGTCCCCGGACAGCAGCCAAAAACATTCAGTACTTC
CASSPRTAAKNIQYF
>NA|TRBJ1-5|many|14|TRBV28
TGTGCCAGCAGTTTAGAGATCGGGTTTCAGCCCCAGCATTTT
CASSLEIGFQPQHF
>NA|TRBJ2-1|many|11|TRBV7-3
TGTGCCAGCAGCTTGGACGATGAGCAGTTCTTC
CASSLDDEQFF
>NA|TRBJ1-2|many|14|TRBV4-2
TGTGCCAGCAGCCATCCGGGACCTCTTCGGGGCTACACCTTC
CASSHPGPLRGYTF
>TRBD2|TRBJ2-1|many|18|TRBV29-1
TGCAGCGTTGAAAGGGGAAGGGGACTAGCGGGAGCGTACAATGAGCAGTTCTTC
CSVERGRGLAGAYNEQFF
>NA|TRBJ2-7|many|14|TRBV7-3
TGTGCCAGCAGCTTACGGGGCGCTGGCTACGAGCAGTACTTC
CASSLRGAGYEQYF
>TRBD1|TRBJ1-5|many|16|TRBV20-1
TGCAGTGCTAGAGCTCCGACAGGGGCTTCCTATCAGCCCCAGCATTTT
CSARAPTGASYQPQHF
>NA|TRBJ2-6|NA|17|TRBV7-3
TGTGCCAGCAGCTTGGGGAGCCCATTTTCTGGGGCCAACGTCCTGACTTTC
CASSLGSPFSGANVLTF
>NA|TRBJ2-1|many|15|TRBV24-1
TGTGCCACCAGTGCTCCGGGGCCCTCCTACAATGAGCAGTTCTTC
CATSAPGPSYNEQFF
>TRBD1|TRBJ2-2|many|16|TRBV5-1
TGCGCCAGCAGCTTGGCCCAGGGGGCGGACACCGGGGAGCTGTTTTTT
CASSLAQGADTGELFF
>TRBD1|TRBJ2-7|NA|12|TRBV20-1
TGCAGTGCTAGTACCCAGGGGGCTGTGTCGTACTTC
CSASTQGAVSYF
>NA|TRBJ2-1|many|14|TRBV28
TGTGCCAGCAGTCAGGGGACTTCCCCGTACGAGCAGTTCTTC
CASSQGTSPYEQFF
>TRBD2|TRBJ2-1|many|15|TRBV29-1
TGCAGCGTTGAACCAGGGAGGGGTTTTTACAATGAGCAGTTCTTC
CSVEPGRGFYNEQFF